These T cell receptor beta chains were read from a single sample in a study of radiation and T cells in renal cell carcinoma. Generated by immunoSEQ multiplex PCR, the TCRdb table keeps only in-frame clones and is missing some. This sample has some 14,000 clones; less than 65% occur once, and the top ten carry less than 30%. Sequencing was performed on tumor tissue, taken from a patient whose treatment included radiotherapy and nephrectomy. The receptor set was obtained from a woman aged 70-85 years with renal cell carcinoma. Each CDR3 is given with its conserved first and last residue. Each record gives: D gene, J gene, clone size, V gene, CDR3 DNA, CDR3 protein. The D gene is left open where the match is weak. Clone size is given for some rows only: seen once, a few or many times, or a class if the clone is expanded.

>-|TRBJ1-5|few|TRBV7-6
TGTGCCAGCAGCCCTTCGGACGATCAGCCCCAGCATTTT
CASSPSDDQPQHF
>-|TRBJ2-7|many|TRBV30
TGTGCCTGGGGTCAAGGGGACGAGCAGTACTTC
CAWGQGDEQYF
>-|TRBJ1-2|-|TRBV18
TGTGCCAGCTCCACCCCCGAAGTCAACTATGGCTACACCTTC
CASSTPEVNYGYTF
>-|TRBJ1-3|-|TRBV18
TGTGCCAGCTCGGCGGACGGGGGCAAGGACACCATATATTTT
CASSADGGKDTIYF
>-|TRBJ2-7|once|TRBV27
TGTGCCAGCAGTTCCGATTCGGACGGACCCTACGAGCAGTACTTC
CASSSDSDGPYEQYF
>TRBD2|TRBJ2-5|-|TRBV9
TGTGCCAGCAGCGTTACTAGCGGGGGTTCCCAAGAGACCCAGTACTTC
CASSVTSGGSQETQYF
>-|TRBJ2-2|once|TRBV4-3
TGCGCCAGCAGCCAGCAAACGGTTAACACCGGGGAGCTGTTTTTT
CASSQQTVNTGELFF
>TRBD1|TRBJ1-2|-|TRBV30
TGTGCCTGGACCCCAGGGGGCTGGGGCTACACCTTC
CAWTPGGWGYTF
>-|TRBJ1-2|few|TRBV4-1
TGCGCCAGCAGCCAAGACGGAGGGAAGGGAGGCTACACCTTC
CASSQDGGKGGYTF
>TRBD1|TRBJ2-7|-|TRBV6-1
TGTGCCAGCAGTCGACAGGGAGCCGAGCAGTACTTC
CASSRQGAEQYF
>-|TRBJ1-2|-|TRBV18
TGTGCCAGCCATGCGACAGGCTACTCTAACTATGGCTACACCTTC
CASHATGYSNYGYTF
>-|TRBJ2-1|-|TRBV30
TGTGCCTGGAGGAGGGACGGGGGCTCCTACAATGAGCAGTTCTTC
CAWRRDGGSYNEQFF
>-|TRBJ2-1|-|TRBV19
TGTGCCAGTAGTCTAGAGTGGCGTAGGGAGCAGTTCTTC
CASSLEWRREQFF
>-|TRBJ1-1|-|TRBV5-1
TGCGCCAGCAGCTTGGGGCACGGGGAGGAGGGCACTGAAGCTTTCTTT
CASSLGHGEEGTEAFF
>-|TRBJ1-2|-|TRBV4-1
TGCGCCAGCAGCCAATCCGACAGTATTAACTATGGCTACACCTTC
CASSQSDSINYGYTF
>TRBD1|TRBJ2-7|-|TRBV5-8
TGTGCCAGCAGCTTTTGGACAGGAAAACCCTCCTACGAGCAGTACTTC
CASSFWTGKPSYEQYF
>TRBD2|TRBJ2-7|-|TRBV6-9
TGTGCCATCAGTTCATATAGCGGGGGGGCCCACGAGCAGTACTTC
CAISSYSGGAHEQYF
>-|TRBJ1-6|-|TRBV9
TGTGCCAGCAGCGTAGCGGGGGGCGAGAATTCACCCCTCCACTTT
CASSVAGGENSPLHF
>-|TRBJ1-3|-|TRBV6-1
TGTGCCAGCAGTGAAATGCGGGGGCAGAAAGGAAACACCATATATTTT
CASSEMRGQKGNTIYF
>-|TRBJ1-5|-|TRBV19
TGTGCCAGTAGTAGGGGACGGCAATATAGCAATCAGCCCCAGCATTTT
CASSRGRQYSNQPQHF
>-|TRBJ2-5|-|TRBV9
TGTGCCAGCAGCGTAGAGGGACGCCAAGAGACCCAGTACTTC
CASSVEGRQETQYF
>-|TRBJ1-2|once|TRBV4-2
TGTGCCAGCAGCCAAGAAGGTGCTAACTATGGCTACACCTTC
CASSQEGANYGYTF
>TRBD1|TRBJ1-2|-|TRBV5-5
TGTGCCAGCAGCCAACGGACAGGGGATGGCTACACCTTC
CASSQRTGDGYTF
>-|TRBJ2-7|-|TRBV5-5
TGTGCCAGCAGCTTGGCAGGTGGACTACCGTACGAGCAGTACTTC
CASSLAGGLPYEQYF
>TRBD1|TRBJ1-2|-|TRBV4-1
TGCGCCAGCAGCCAAGAGGTGGGACAGGGCGTTGGCTACACCTTC
CASSQEVGQGVGYTF
>-|TRBJ2-3|many|TRBV27
TGTGCCAGCAGTTTAATGACTAGCACAGATACGCAGTATTTT
CASSLMTSTDTQYF
>TRBD1|TRBJ2-3|-|TRBV2
TGTGCCAGCAGGTCCCAGACAGGGGGTTATACGCAGTATTTT
CASRSQTGGYTQYF
>-|TRBJ1-1|-|TRBV21-1
TGTGCCAGCAGCTCGACCTCTGCCAAAGCTTTCTTT
CASSSTSAKAFF
>-|TRBJ2-2|-|TRBV30
TGTGCCTGGAAGGCGACCGGGGAGCTGTTTTTT
CAWKATGELFF
>-|TRBJ2-5|-|TRBV30
TGTGCCTGGAGTGCCCCAGGGCCGGGGACCCAGTACTTC
CAWSAPGPGTQYF
>-|TRBJ1-1|-|TRBV27
TGTGCCAGCAGTTTATCCCCTCTTATTTTCATGAACACTGAAGCTTTCTTT
CASSLSPLIFMNTEAFF
>-|TRBJ1-4|-|TRBV12-5
TGTGCTAGTGGTTCGGGGACACAGGCAACTAATGAAAAACTGTTTTTT
CASGSGTQATNEKLFF
>-|TRBJ1-2|once|TRBV5-1
TGCGCCAGCAGCGTGCTTGGGGGCGCGGAATATGGCTACACCTTC
CASSVLGGAEYGYTF
>-|TRBJ2-6|-|TRBV7-9
TGTGCCAGCAGCCCCCCATACTCTGGGGCCAACGTCCTGACTTTC
CASSPPYSGANVLTF
>-|TRBJ2-3|-|TRBV10-3
TGTGCCATCAGTGATTTAGATACGCAGTATTTT
CAISDLDTQYF
>-|TRBJ2-5|-|TRBV7-2
TGTGCCAGCAGCTTGGGGGAGGCCAGGGAGACCCAGTACTTC
CASSLGEARETQYF
>TRBD1|TRBJ1-2|-|TRBV6-6
TGTGCCAGCAGCGAGGGACAGACCTTCAATGGCTACACCTTC
CASSEGQTFNGYTF
>TRBD2|TRBJ2-3|-|TRBV30
TGTGCCTGGAGTGTAGGCGGGAGTGGAGATACGCAGTATTTT
CAWSVGGSGDTQYF
>TRBD1|TRBJ1-2|-|TRBV5-6
TGTGCCAGCAGCTTTTTGGACAGGGTCTATGGCTACACCTTC
CASSFLDRVYGYTF
>-|TRBJ1-1|-|TRBV2
TGTGCCAGCAGTTTACAGGTTGAGGTCACTGAAGCTTTCTTT
CASSLQVEVTEAFF
>TRBD2|TRBJ2-3|-|TRBV6-6
TGTGCCAGCAGCCCCGGGAGCGGGAAGATAACAGATACGCAGTATTTT
CASSPGSGKITDTQYF
>TRBD1|TRBJ2-5|few|TRBV10-1
TGCGCCAGCAGTGAGGACAGGGACGCTGAGACCCAGTACTTC
CASSEDRDAETQYF
>-|TRBJ1-3|many|TRBV18
TGTGCCAGCTCACCAGGGGATATCTCTGGAAACACCATATATTTT
CASSPGDISGNTIYF
>TRBD1|TRBJ1-4|once|TRBV27
TGTGCCAGCGCTGACAGGGGGCTCGCTAATGAAAAACTGTTTTTT
CASADRGLANEKLFF
>-|TRBJ1-2|few|TRBV5-4
TGTGCCAGCAGCTGGAGCCAGGGGAACTATGGCTACACCTTC
CASSWSQGNYGYTF
>-|TRBJ1-1|few|TRBV6-5
TGTGCCAGCAGGGCCGGTAGGAGGAGGAACACTGAAGCTTTCTTT
CASRAGRRRNTEAFF
>TRBD2|TRBJ2-3|-|TRBV7-7
TGTGCCAGCAGCAAGGGACTAGCGGGAGCAGATACGCAGTATTTT
CASSKGLAGADTQYF
>-|TRBJ1-4|many|TRBV5-1
TGCGCCAGCAGCCCCGAATGGGGGGAAAAACTGTTTTTT
CASSPEWGEKLFF
>-|TRBJ2-7|few|TRBV7-9
TGTGCCAGCAGCTTAGGGACTCGACCCTACGAGCAGTACTTC
CASSLGTRPYEQYF
>-|TRBJ2-1|few|TRBV6-1
TGTGCCAGCATATTAGGTTTCTACAATGAGCAGTTCTTC
CASILGFYNEQFF
>TRBD2|TRBJ2-7|-|TRBV7-8
TGTGCCAGCAGCTTAGCGGGGGGACTAGCGGGAGTCGAGCAGTACTTC
CASSLAGGLAGVEQYF
>-|TRBJ2-7|-|TRBV6-1
TGTGCCAGCATCCAGGGGAACTACGAGCAGTACTTC
CASIQGNYEQYF
>TRBD2|TRBJ2-7|-|TRBV11-2
TGTGCCAGCAGCTTACAGCGGGGGCTTGTCTACGAGCAGTACTTC
CASSLQRGLVYEQYF
>-|TRBJ2-2|-|TRBV4-1
TGCGCCAGCAGCCAAGATAACGGGATCGGGCTGTTTTTT
CASSQDNGIGLFF
>-|TRBJ1-1|-|TRBV6-6
TGTGCCAGCAGTTACTTGGGGGGCTCGGACACTGAAGCTTTCTTT
CASSYLGGSDTEAFF
>-|TRBJ1-2|medium-sized|TRBV11-3
TGTGCCAGCAGCTTAGTTGATAACTATGGCTACACCTTC
CASSLVDNYGYTF
>-|TRBJ2-1|few|TRBV6-1
TGTGCCAGCAGTGAAGTTAGAGGGAGCTCCTACAATGAGCAGTTCTTC
CASSEVRGSSYNEQFF
>TRBD2|TRBJ2-1|-|TRBV7-2
TGTGCCAGCAGCTTGACCTTAGCGGGAGTCGGCTACAATGAGCAGTTCTTC
CASSLTLAGVGYNEQFF
>TRBD2|TRBJ2-2|-|TRBV9
TGTGCCAGCAGCGTAGGTGGCGGGGGGACGAACACCGGGGAGCTGTTTTTT
CASSVGGGGTNTGELFF
>-|TRBJ1-1|-|TRBV30
TGTGCCTGGAGTTCCTTCGGGGGGGGTAACACTGAAGCTTTCTTT
CAWSSFGGGNTEAFF